Listed below are T cell receptor beta chains from one sample, sequenced in a study of blood T cells in healthy people across ages. Using its own MiXCR run on the 5' RACE reads, TCRdb lists one record per CDR3 protein. The table records 750,000 to 950,000 distinct CDR3 sequences, under 30% of them present only once. A further study also used this sample, focusing on T cells of mothers and their children.

Material: blood. These receptor sequences come from a boy aged 5 to 17 in good health. The CDR3 runs from the conserved cysteine through the conserved F or W. Each record gives: CDR3 length, V gene, J gene, D gene, clone size, CDR3 protein, CDR3 DNA. D genes are given only for firm matches. Only some rows state a clone size, as once, few, many or a class for expanded clones.

CDR3 length: 15; V gene: TRBV5-1; J gene: TRBJ1-2; D gene: TRBD1; clone size: few; CDR3 protein: CASSPTGASNGGYTF; CDR3 DNA: TGCGCCAGCAGCCCGACAGGGGCGAGTAATGGTGGCTACACCTTC
CDR3 length: 12; V gene: TRBV29-1; J gene: TRBJ2-5; D gene: .; clone size: few; CDR3 protein: CSDGGRAGAQYF; CDR3 DNA: TGCAGCGACGGGGGCAGGGCGGGAGCCCAGTACTTC
CDR3 length: 15; V gene: TRBV5-1; J gene: TRBJ1-2; D gene: .; clone size: .; CDR3 protein: CASSTSGRWGPTYTF; CDR3 DNA: TGCGCCAGCAGCACGTCGGGGAGATGGGGTCCCACCTACACCTTC
CDR3 length: 13; V gene: TRBV29-1; J gene: TRBJ2-5; D gene: TRBD1; clone size: few; CDR3 protein: CSAVQGAVETQYF; CDR3 DNA: TGCAGCGCTGTACAGGGGGCTGTAGAGACCCAGTACTTC
CDR3 length: 16; V gene: TRBV11-1; J gene: TRBJ2-7; D gene: TRBD1; clone size: .; CDR3 protein: CASSLGSGTGGFEQYF; CDR3 DNA: TGTGCCAGCAGCTTAGGGTCCGGGACAGGGGGCTTCGAGCAGTACTTC
CDR3 length: 16; V gene: TRBV5-1; J gene: TRBJ1-4; D gene: .; clone size: .; CDR3 protein: CASSLAGRATNEKLFF; CDR3 DNA: TGCGCCAGCAGCTTGGCCGGGCGAGCAACTAATGAAAAACTGTTTTTT
CDR3 length: 13; V gene: TRBV15; J gene: TRBJ2-1; D gene: .; clone size: few; CDR3 protein: CATHLSGGGEQFF; CDR3 DNA: TGTGCCACCCATCTATCAGGCGGTGGTGAGCAGTTCTTC
CDR3 length: 13; V gene: TRBV3-1; J gene: TRBJ2-5; D gene: .; clone size: few; CDR3 protein: CASSQPAGETQYF; CDR3 DNA: TGTGCCAGCAGCCAACCTGCAGGGGAGACCCAGTACTTC
CDR3 length: 14; V gene: TRBV12-5; J gene: TRBJ2-5; D gene: TRBD1; clone size: .; CDR3 protein: CAGGVGQGSETQYF; CDR3 DNA: TGTGCTGGTGGGGTGGGACAGGGATCCGAGACCCAGTACTTC
CDR3 length: 14; V gene: TRBV5-1; J gene: TRBJ1-1; D gene: TRBD1; clone size: .; CDR3 protein: CATQQGAGYTEAFF; CDR3 DNA: TGCGCCACCCAACAGGGGGCTGGGTACACTGAAGCTTTCTTT
CDR3 length: 14; V gene: TRBV12-3/TRBV12-4; J gene: TRBJ2-1; D gene: TRBD1; clone size: few; CDR3 protein: CASSLGQVPHEQFF; CDR3 DNA: TGTGCCAGCAGTCTTGGACAGGTCCCGCATGAGCAGTTCTTC
CDR3 length: 15; V gene: TRBV29-1; J gene: TRBJ2-5; D gene: .; clone size: few; CDR3 protein: CSVAFGASAQETQYF; CDR3 DNA: TGCAGCGTTGCCTTTGGGGCCTCGGCTCAAGAGACCCAGTACTTC
CDR3 length: 13; V gene: TRBV29-1; J gene: TRBJ2-7; D gene: TRBD1; clone size: .; CDR3 protein: CSARDSSPYEQYF; CDR3 DNA: TGCAGCGCAAGGGACAGTTCCCCCTACGAGCAGTACTTC
CDR3 length: 15; V gene: TRBV11-2; J gene: TRBJ1-4; D gene: .; clone size: .; CDR3 protein: CASSLGNGPREKLFF; CDR3 DNA: TGTGCCAGCAGCTTAGGAAACGGGCCGAGGGAAAAACTGTTTTTT
CDR3 length: 12; V gene: TRBV12-5; J gene: TRBJ2-1; D gene: .; clone size: few; CDR3 protein: CASGLAGGEQFF; CDR3 DNA: TGTGCTAGTGGTTTGGCCGGGGGAGAGCAGTTCTTC
CDR3 length: 15; V gene: TRBV4-2; J gene: TRBJ1-1; D gene: .; clone size: .; CDR3 protein: CASSQREGTDTEAFF; CDR3 DNA: TGTGCCAGCAGCCAAAGGGAGGGGACCGACACTGAAGCTTTCTTT
CDR3 length: 11; V gene: TRBV6-5; J gene: TRBJ2-7; D gene: TRBD1; clone size: .; CDR3 protein: CASSRGPQQYF; CDR3 DNA: TGTGCCAGCAGTAGGGGGCCGCAGCAGTACTTC
CDR3 length: 12; V gene: TRBV10-3; J gene: TRBJ2-7; D gene: TRBD2; clone size: .; CDR3 protein: CAIRAGAYEQYF; CDR3 DNA: TGTGCCATAAGAGCGGGGGCCTACGAGCAGTACTTC
CDR3 length: 15; V gene: TRBV7-2; J gene: TRBJ2-7; D gene: .; clone size: .; CDR3 protein: CASSVGRSYSYEQYF; CDR3 DNA: TGTGCCAGCAGCGTGGGGCGTTCCTACTCTTACGAGCAGTACTTC
CDR3 length: 15; V gene: TRBV7-2; J gene: TRBJ2-7; D gene: .; clone size: .; CDR3 protein: CASSLRAGEDYEQYF; CDR3 DNA: TGTGCCAGCAGCTTAAGAGCAGGGGAAGACTACGAGCAGTACTTC
CDR3 length: 16; V gene: TRBV2; J gene: TRBJ2-1; D gene: .; clone size: few; CDR3 protein: CASSLGQWSSYNEQFF; CDR3 DNA: TGTGCCAGCAGTCTAGGACAGTGGAGCTCCTACAATGAGCAGTTCTTC
CDR3 length: 12; V gene: TRBV19; J gene: TRBJ1-2; D gene: .; clone size: .; CDR3 protein: CASSPDSDGYTF; CDR3 DNA: TGTGCCAGTAGTCCGGACTCAGATGGCTACACCTTC
CDR3 length: 14; V gene: TRBV2; J gene: TRBJ2-5; D gene: .; clone size: .; CDR3 protein: CASSEDGNEETQYF; CDR3 DNA: TGTGCCAGCAGTGAGGACGGGAACGAAGAGACCCAGTACTTC
CDR3 length: 12; V gene: TRBV24-1; J gene: TRBJ2-3; D gene: .; clone size: .; CDR3 protein: CATSQPADTQYF; CDR3 DNA: TGTGCCACCAGCCAACCAGCAGATACGCAGTATTTT
CDR3 length: 13; V gene: TRBV29-1; J gene: TRBJ2-5; D gene: .; clone size: .; CDR3 protein: CSVAPRYQETQYF; CDR3 DNA: TGCAGCGTTGCCCCCAGATACCAAGAGACCCAGTACTTC
CDR3 length: 16; V gene: TRBV27; J gene: TRBJ1-4; D gene: .; clone size: .; CDR3 protein: CASSLDPPGPNEKLFF; CDR3 DNA: TGTGCCAGCAGTTTAGATCCTCCAGGGCCTAATGAAAAACTGTTTTTT
CDR3 length: 13; V gene: TRBV3-1; J gene: TRBJ2-5; D gene: .; clone size: .; CDR3 protein: CTSSWGQQETQYF; CDR3 DNA: TGTACCAGCAGTTGGGGGCAGCAAGAGACCCAGTACTTC
CDR3 length: 13; V gene: TRBV6-5; J gene: TRBJ2-2; D gene: .; clone size: .; CDR3 protein: CASTAGETGELFF; CDR3 DNA: TGTGCCAGCACGGCAGGAGAAACCGGGGAGCTGTTTTTT
CDR3 length: 16; V gene: TRBV7-6; J gene: TRBJ1-4; D gene: .; clone size: few; CDR3 protein: CASSLAPLGESEKLFF; CDR3 DNA: TGTGCCAGCAGCTTAGCGCCTCTGGGGGAAAGTGAAAAACTGTTTTTT
CDR3 length: 14; V gene: TRBV3-1; J gene: TRBJ1-2; D gene: .; clone size: .; CDR3 protein: CASSQPRAVYGYTF; CDR3 DNA: TGTGCCAGCAGCCAGCCCAGGGCCGTCTATGGCTACACCTTC
CDR3 length: 13; V gene: TRBV20-1; J gene: TRBJ2-7; D gene: TRBD1; clone size: few; CDR3 protein: CSARTGEPYEQYF; CDR3 DNA: TGCAGTGCCAGGACAGGGGAACCCTACGAGCAGTACTTC